This T cell receptor (beta chain) was identified in a study of blood T cell repertoires in COVID-19. Turning to the study itself: In each case, the material was cDNA or gDNA derived from T cells, B-cell-depleted T cells, or PBMCs.

The age range of participants was about 18 to 95 years, with residence in about two dozen US areas. Cohorts were based on clinical histories the participants reported. Before being deemed recovered, Cohort 3 donors had two negative PCRs, clearance, or symptom resolution. Some clones are missing from TCRdb's copy, which holds only in-frame ones; the method was immunoSEQ multiplex PCR. The table has around 310,000 clones, roughly 86% seen once. Germline trimming cut 3 bases from V and 10 bases from J; bases unmatched to any gene: 10. The CDR3 has 15 amino acids. The germline V gene has CDR1 SEHNR and CDR2 FQNEAQ (reference sequence).

Input material: PBMCs or T cells enriched from blood (not recorded which). This chain joins TRBV7-9 and TRBJ2-1; TRBD2 matches at 9 bases. This clonotype was sampled from a woman aged 25 to 39 who had recovered from COVID-19. CDR3 DNA sequence: TGTGCCAGCAGCTTCGTAGCGACTAGCGGTATAGAGCAGTTCTTC. It codes for CASSFVATSGIEQFF.